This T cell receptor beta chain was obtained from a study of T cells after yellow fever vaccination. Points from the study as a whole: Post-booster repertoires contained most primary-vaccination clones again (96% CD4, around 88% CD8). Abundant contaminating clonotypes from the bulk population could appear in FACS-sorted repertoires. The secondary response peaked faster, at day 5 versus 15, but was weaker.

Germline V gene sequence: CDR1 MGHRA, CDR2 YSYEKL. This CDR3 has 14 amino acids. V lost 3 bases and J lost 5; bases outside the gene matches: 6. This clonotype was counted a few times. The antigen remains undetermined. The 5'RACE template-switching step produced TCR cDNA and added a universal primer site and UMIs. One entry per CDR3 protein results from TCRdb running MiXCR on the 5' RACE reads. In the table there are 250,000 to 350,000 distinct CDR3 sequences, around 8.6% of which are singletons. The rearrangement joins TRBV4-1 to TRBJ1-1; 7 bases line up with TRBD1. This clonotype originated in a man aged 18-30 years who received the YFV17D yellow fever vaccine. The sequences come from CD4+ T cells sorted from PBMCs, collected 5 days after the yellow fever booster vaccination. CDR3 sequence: CASSHASRGTEAFF. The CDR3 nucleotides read TGCGCCAGCAGCCATGCATCCAGGGGGACTGAAGCTTTCTTT.